The 25 T cell receptor beta chains below all came from one sample that was sequenced in a study of long-term antiretroviral therapy in people with HIV. Survey-level resolution applied to immunoSEQ assay v3.0. Repertoires were generated with immunoSEQ multiplex PCR, while TCRdb's copy carries only in-frame clones and drops some. The data hold about 28,000 clones, with approximately 85% observed a single time. Sequenced material: unsorted PBMCs, taken 3 years after starting antiretroviral therapy. The receptors here all came from a man aged 35 to 55 with HIV.

A single count supports this clone. The chain combines TRBV11-2 with TRBJ2-7, with D hard to call. Germline-derived CDR1 and CDR2 are SGHAT and FQNNGV. Trimming shortened V by 1 base and J by 2 bases, and 18 bases separated the two germline ends. This CDR3 is built from 17 residues. The CDR3 loop reads CASSLGSMAALPYEQYF. DNA for the CDR3: TGTGCCAGCAGCTTAGGGTCGATGGCGGCCCTCCCCTACGAGCAGTACTTC.

The chain employs TRBV5-1 and TRBJ2-7; possibly TRBD1 or TRBD2 for D (6 bases each). This CDR3 has 12 residues. The germline V gene has CDR1 SGHRS and CDR2 YFSETQ. V lost 3 bases and J 11 bases, leaving 15 bases between the germline ends. CDR3 sequence: CASSSGTSGEYF. CDR3 DNA sequence: TGCGCCAGCAGCTCCGGGACATCGGGGGAGTACTTC.

The chain uses TRBV11-3 and TRBJ2-1; 8 positions agree with TRBD2. The V and J ends lost 1 base and 2 bases, in that order; junction bases with no gene match: 1. The germline gives CDR1 SGHNT, CDR2 YENEEA. This CDR3 comprises 15 residues. The CDR3 bases are TGTGCCAGCAGCTTAGCGGGGGGGGCCTACAATGAGCAGTTCTTC. It encodes CASSLAGGAYNEQFF.

The chain recombines TRBV7-8 with TRBJ1-1; maybe TRBD1 (6 bases). Germline V gene data show CDR1 as SGHVS and CDR2 as FQNEAQ. The CDR3 runs 13 residues. V was shortened by 4 bases and J by 1 base, with 7 bases between the two germline ends. The CDR3 loop reads CASSSDRNTEAFF. For the CDR3, the DNA is TGTGCCAGCAGCTCGGACAGGAACACTGAAGCTTTCTTT.

The chain recombines TRBV4-2 with TRBJ1-4; TRBD1 aligns across 7 bases. Germline V gene sequence: CDR1 LGHNA, CDR2 YNFKEQ. V was pared by 0 bases and J by 10 bases, with 11 bases of the junction left unmatched. This CDR3 contains 16 residues. CDR3: CASSQDVGRGKGKLFF. The CDR3 DNA reads as TGTGCCAGCAGCCAAGACGTGGGCAGGGGGAAGGGAAAACTGTTTTTT.

V and J are TRBV6-1 and TRBJ1-4, with 8 nucleotides matching TRBD1. This CDR3 is built from 16 residues. After removal of 4 bases from V and 2 bases from J, the junction contained 6 bases not matched to a gene. Per germline, CDR1 MNHNS and CDR2 SASEGT. The CDR3 here is CASSGFQGATNEKLFF. The CDR3 DNA sequence: TGTGCCAGCAGTGGCTTCCAGGGGGCGACTAATGAAAAACTGTTTTTT.

This chain links TRBV11-2 with TRBJ2-6; 8 nucleotides align to TRBD1. With 2 bases clipped from V and 0 bases from J, the junction kept 6 bases outside the gene matches. This CDR3 region has 18 residues. The germline V gene encodes CDR1 SGHAT and CDR2 FQNNGV. As DNA, the CDR3 is TGTGCCAGCAGCTTACCCGGACAGGGACTCTCTGGGGCCAACGTCCTGACTTTC. This encodes CASSLPGQGLSGANVLTF.

The chain employs TRBV20-1 and TRBJ2-7; tentatively, D is TRBD2 (6 bases). CDR3 size: 11 residues. The V end lost 5 bases, the J end lost 3 bases, and 8 bases lay between the germline ends. The germline gives CDR1 DFQATT, CDR2 SNEGSKA (reference sequence). The CDR3 protein is CSAEEGYEQYF. CDR3 nucleotides: TGCAGTGCTGAGGAGGGCTACGAGCAGTACTTC.

The chain uses TRBV5-1 and TRBJ1-1; D is ambiguous. CDR1 SGHRS and CDR2 YFSETQ come from the germline V gene. V lost 2 bases to trimming and J lost 1 base, with 12 bases between them. The CDR3 sequence is 15 residues long. This CDR3 reads CASSLIGMENTEAFF. The CDR3 nucleotides are TGCGCCAGCAGCTTAATAGGCATGGAGAACACTGAAGCTTTCTTT.

This chain uses TRBV5-1 with TRBJ2-7; maybe TRBD1 (6 bases). The CDR3 is 16 residues long. Germline assignment: CDR1 SGHRS and CDR2 YFSETQ. V was pared by 0 bases and J by 0 bases, with 13 bases between. CDR3 residues: CASSLAQGWYSYEQYF. For the CDR3, the DNA is TGCGCCAGCAGCTTGGCCCAGGGGTGGTACTCCTACGAGCAGTACTTC.

This sequence joins TRBV2 and TRBJ1-5, with TRBD1 as a possible D gene (5 bases). The V end was cut by 7 bases, the J end by 9 bases, with 19 bases between. CDR1 is SNHLY, CDR2 FYNNEI, per germline. The CDR3 contains 14 residues. In DNA form, the CDR3 reads TGTGCCAGCAAACCGGGACGCGGTGTGCGGCCCCAGCATTTT. Translated: CASKPGRGVRPQHF.

This chain uses TRBV27 with TRBJ2-1; 8 bases line up with TRBD1. The CDR3 has 14 amino acids. Germline CDR1 MNHEY, CDR2 SMNVEV (reference sequence). V trimming: 2 bases; J trimming: 6 bases; junction bases outside the gene matches: 3. The DNA of the CDR3 is TGTGCCAGCAGTTTACAGGGGGCCAGCAATGAGCAGTTCTTC. Its protein is CASSLQGASNEQFF.

The CDR3 nucleotides are TGTGCCAGCAGCTCTGACCCTGGGGTATACGAGCAGTACTTC. It yields the protein CASSSDPGVYEQYF. The chain has TRBV7-9 and TRBJ2-7; D is unclear. This CDR3 region has 14 residues. The V and J ends lost 4 bases and 4 bases respectively, with 14 bases between them. The germline gives CDR1 SEHNR, CDR2 FQNEAQ (reference sequence). Combining the CDR3 with reference TRBV7-9 and TRBJ2-7 gives the whole variable domain DTGVSQNPRHKITKRGQNVTFRCDPISEHNRLYWYRQTLGQGPEFLTYFQNEAQLEKSRLLSDRFSAERPKGSFSTLEIQRTEQGDSAMYLCASSSDPGVYEQYFGPGTRLTVT.

CDR3 sequence reads: CASNTGTGNTEAFF. Written as DNA, the CDR3 is TGTGCCAGCAACACAGGGACAGGGAACACTGAAGCTTTCTTT. The chain recombines TRBV7-9 with TRBJ1-1, with 8 bases matching TRBD1. Germline-derived CDR1 and CDR2 are SEHNR and FQNEAQ (reference sequence). V dropped 7 bases and J dropped 1; count of bases not matched to a gene: 5. CDR3 length: 14 residues.

This clone has just one count. The chain recombines TRBV4-2 with TRBJ2-5; D remains ambiguous. Germline loops: CDR1 LGHNA, CDR2 YNFKEQ. V gave up 0 bases and J gave up 5 bases, with 10 bases separating them. This CDR3 is built from 14 residues. The CDR3 sequence: CASSQDPGWETQYF. CDR3 DNA: TGTGCCAGCAGCCAAGATCCAGGTTGGGAGACCCAGTACTTC.

The V call is TRBV27, the J call TRBJ2-1; D might be TRBD1 (6 bases). V was clipped by 2 bases and J by 2 bases, with 13 bases between them. The CDR3 extends over 16 amino acids. In germline, CDR1 is MNHEY, CDR2 SMNVEV (reference sequence). The DNA for the CDR3 is TGTGCCAGCAGTTTAACGGATAAGGGGGCCTACAATGAGCAGTTCTTC. Translated, it gives CASSLTDKGAYNEQFF.

The CDR3 protein is CASSVLGTGASTEAFF. Here the CDR3 DNA reads TGTGCCAGCAGTGTTTTGGGGACTGGGGCATCGACTGAAGCTTTCTTT. V is TRBV25-1 and J is TRBJ1-1; tentative D call: TRBD1 (5 bases). Deletions cut 4 bases from V and 5 bases from J, with 20 bases between. Germline CDR1 reads MGHDK; CDR2 reads SYGVNS. This CDR3 spans 16 amino acids.

V and J are TRBV5-1 and TRBJ1-3, with a weak D call TRBD1 (5 bases). This CDR3 comprises 19 residues. Germline CDR1 reads SGHRS; CDR2 reads YFSETQ. V was clipped by 0 bases and J by 5 bases, with 24 bases between them. The CDR3 here is CASSLEGYTRGRERNTIYF. The CDR3 region has the DNA TGCGCCAGCAGCTTGGAGGGGTACACTCGAGGGCGAGAGAGAAACACCATATATTTT. The full variable domain, its missing parts supplied by reference TRBV5-1 and TRBJ1-3, is KAGVTQTPRYLIKTRGQQVTLSCSPISGHRSVSWYQQTPGQGLQFLFEYFSETQRNKGNFPGRFSGRQFSNSRSEMNVSTLELGDSALYLCASSLEGYTRGRERNTIYFGEGSWLTVV.

This chain uses TRBV6-5 with TRBJ1-1, with D uncertain. Trimming stripped 2 bases from V and 7 bases from J, with 5 bases between. This CDR3 is built from 11 residues. From germline, CDR1 is MNHEY and CDR2 SVGAGI. The CDR3 DNA reads TGTGCCAGCAGTTACAATGGTGAAGCTTTCTTT. The encoded protein is CASSYNGEAFF.

The chain recombines TRBV4-2 with TRBJ2-7, with D perhaps TRBD1 or TRBD2 (6 bases each). Germline values: CDR1 LGHNA, CDR2 YNFKEQ. The CDR3 contains 15 residues. Trimming removed 0 bases at V and 0 bases at J, with 9 bases between. The CDR3 DNA reads TGTGCCAGCAGCCAAGAGGGGGGCATCTCCTACGAGCAGTACTTC. Its protein product is CASSQEGGISYEQYF.

The rearrangement joins TRBV10-3 to TRBJ2-1; D uncertain. Germline V gene sequence: CDR1 ENHRY, CDR2 SYGVKD. V lost 4 bases, J lost 7 bases, and 8 bases lay in between. This CDR3 contains 12 residues. This chain's CDR3 is CAISGLANEQFF. The CDR3 coding sequence is TGTGCCATCAGTGGTCTGGCGAATGAGCAGTTCTTC.

The rearrangement uses TRBV9 and TRBJ2-3, with D unresolved. V gave up 2 bases and J gave up 2 bases, with 9 bases separating them. Germline CDR1 and CDR2: SGDLS and YYNGEE. The CDR3 spans 14 residues. The CDR3 DNA is TGTGCCAGCAGCGTTTGGGGTTCCACAGATACGCAGTATTTT. Amino acid sequence: CASSVWGSTDTQYF.

The V gene is TRBV2, the J gene TRBJ2-1; TRBD2 matches at 11 bases. The germline V gene has CDR1 SNHLY and CDR2 FYNNEI. Unmatched junction bases numbered 8, after V lost 4 bases and J lost 6 bases. The length of the CDR3 is 16 residues. DNA for the CDR3: TGTGCCAGCAGTGGGAGAGCGGGACTAGCGGTCAATGAGCAGTTCTTC. Residues: CASSGRAGLAVNEQFF.

This clone turned up a few times. This chain's CDR3 is CASSDRGYTEAFF. In DNA, the CDR3 is TGTGCCAGCAGTGACAGGGGGTACACTGAAGCTTTCTTT. The V gene is TRBV2, the J gene TRBJ1-1; TRBD1 agrees at 7 bases. This CDR3 contains 13 residues. The trim removed 3 bases at V and 3 bases at J, leaving 1 base unmatched. CDR1 is SNHLY and CDR2 is FYNNEI in the germline V gene.

This clone was seen just once. The rearrangement links TRBV4-2 to TRBJ2-2; D perhaps matches TRBD2 (6 bases). V shed 5 bases and J shed 7 bases, with 14 bases lying between them. The germline gives CDR1 LGHNA, CDR2 YNFKEQ. The CDR3 is made up of 14 amino acids. DNA of the CDR3: TGTGCCAGCAGCTCCAGGGAGGTTAGCGGGGAGCTGTTTTTT. Translating gives CASSSREVSGELFF.